A selection of T cell receptor beta chains follows, all from one sample in a study of cytomegalovirus exposure and HLA in healthy donors. The repertoire was sequenced with immunoSEQ multiplex PCR; TCRdb's copy has only in-frame clones and lacks some. Of approximately 110,000 clones in the sample, roughly 70% were seen once. Material for sequencing was PBMCs. These receptors came from a man between 25 and 39 years old in good health and CMV-seropositive. CDR3s include the opening cysteine and the closing phenylalanine or tryptophan. A D gene is named only where the DNA matches it firmly. Not every row has a clone size; where given, it reads once, few, many or a size class.

len: 13; abundance: .; j_gene: TRBJ2-7; v_gene: TRBV29-1; d_gene: .; CDR3nt: TGCAGCGTTGTTCTGGGGACTGCCTACGAGCAGTACTTC; CDR3aa: CSVVLGTAYEQYF
len: 13; abundance: few; j_gene: TRBJ1-2; v_gene: TRBV6-1; d_gene: .; CDR3nt: TGTGCCAGCAGTGAATCAGGGTACAGTGGGTACACCTTC; CDR3aa: CASSESGYSGYTF
len: 16; abundance: .; j_gene: TRBJ2-1; v_gene: TRBV4-2; d_gene: .; CDR3nt: TGTGCCAGCAGCCAAGAATCGACCCTCCTGGAGGGAGAGCAGTTCTTC; CDR3aa: CASSQESTLLEGEQFF
len: 13; abundance: .; j_gene: TRBJ1-1; v_gene: TRBV18; d_gene: .; CDR3nt: TGTGCCAGCAGACGACAGGAGAACACTGAAGCTTTCTTT; CDR3aa: CASRRQENTEAFF
len: 15; abundance: .; j_gene: TRBJ1-2; v_gene: TRBV2; d_gene: .; CDR3nt: TGTGCCAGCACCTCCTTAAATCAGGGGCAGTATGGCTACACCTTC; CDR3aa: CASTSLNQGQYGYTF
len: 14; abundance: .; j_gene: TRBJ2-1; v_gene: TRBV28; d_gene: TRBD2; CDR3nt: TGTGCCAGCAGCAGCGGGGCATCCTACAATGAGCAGTTCTTC; CDR3aa: CASSSGASYNEQFF
len: 15; abundance: .; j_gene: TRBJ2-1; v_gene: TRBV12-5; d_gene: .; CDR3nt: TGTGCTAGTGGTTCTCTAATGGGCCTTTACAATGAGCAGTTCTTC; CDR3aa: CASGSLMGLYNEQFF
len: 11; abundance: once; j_gene: TRBJ2-5; v_gene: TRBV6-5; d_gene: .; CDR3nt: TGTGCCAGCAGGAGAAAAGAGACCCAGTACTTC; CDR3aa: CASRRKETQYF
len: 16; abundance: .; j_gene: TRBJ1-2; v_gene: TRBV28; d_gene: .; CDR3nt: TGTGCCAGCAGTTTGGCCCAGGGGAGAGGTAACTATGGCTACACCTTC; CDR3aa: CASSLAQGRGNYGYTF
len: 13; abundance: once; j_gene: TRBJ1-2; v_gene: TRBV6-1; d_gene: .; CDR3nt: TGTGCCGTACGACGGGGGGTCACCTATGGCTACACCTTC; CDR3aa: CAVRRGVTYGYTF
len: 15; abundance: .; j_gene: TRBJ2-7; v_gene: TRBV6-6; d_gene: TRBD1; CDR3nt: TGTGCCAGCAGTTACTCCTCGGACAGGGGAGACGAGCAGTACTTC; CDR3aa: CASSYSSDRGDEQYF
len: 10; abundance: .; j_gene: TRBJ2-1; v_gene: TRBV20-1; d_gene: .; CDR3nt: TGCAGTGCTATCGGGGGTGAGCAGTTCTTC; CDR3aa: CSAIGGEQFF
len: 13; abundance: .; j_gene: TRBJ1-2; v_gene: TRBV6-5; d_gene: TRBD1; CDR3nt: TGTGCCAGCAGTCCCCGGACGACAGGGGGCTACACCTTC; CDR3aa: CASSPRTTGGYTF
len: 14; abundance: .; j_gene: TRBJ1-3; v_gene: TRBV28; d_gene: .; CDR3nt: TGTGCCAGCAGCGGGTTGGGTTCTGGAAACACCATATATTTT; CDR3aa: CASSGLGSGNTIYF
len: 12; abundance: .; j_gene: TRBJ2-5; v_gene: TRBV5-4; d_gene: .; CDR3nt: TGTGCCAGCAGCTTGAGGGGGGAGACCCAGTACTTC; CDR3aa: CASSLRGETQYF
len: 13; abundance: once; j_gene: TRBJ2-3; v_gene: TRBV10-3; d_gene: TRBD1; CDR3nt: TGTGCCATTGGGACAGGTAGCACAGATACGCAGTATTTT; CDR3aa: CAIGTGSTDTQYF
len: 16; abundance: .; j_gene: TRBJ2-1; v_gene: TRBV6-1; d_gene: TRBD2; CDR3nt: TGTGCCAGCAGTGCTCTGACTAGCGGGAGTCCGGGTGAGCAGTTCTTC; CDR3aa: CASSALTSGSPGEQFF
len: 14; abundance: .; j_gene: TRBJ2-5; v_gene: TRBV6-5; d_gene: .; CDR3nt: TGTGCCAGCAGTTACTCGACAACTAGGGAGACCCAGTACTTC; CDR3aa: CASSYSTTRETQYF